These T cell receptor beta chains were read from a single sample in a study of shared clonotypes between healthy human individuals. This table comes from immunoSEQ multiplex PCR, and its TCRdb copy is limited to in-frame clones, with some not included. The sample holds about 2.4 million clones, approximately 94% seen once. Sequenced: naive CD4+ T cells from PBMCs. The receptors were gathered from a man aged 18 to 29 in good health. Some clones in this sample may be carry-over from other donors' samples. CDR3s include the opening cysteine and the closing phenylalanine or tryptophan. Fields, in order: clone size, D gene, J gene, V gene, CDR3 DNA, CDR3 protein. A D gene is named only where the DNA matches it firmly. Clone size is not always given. Where it is, it says once, few, many or a class for expanded clones.

abundance: .
d_gene: .
j_gene: TRBJ1-2
v_gene: TRBV6-1
CDR3nt: TGTGCCAGCAGTCGCGGGGGGCTCTATGGCTACACCTTC
CDR3aa: CASSRGGLYGYTF

abundance: .
d_gene: TRBD1
j_gene: TRBJ2-5
v_gene: TRBV28
CDR3nt: TGTGCCAGCAGAAAAAGGGGACAGGCCGCGGAGACCCAGTACTTC
CDR3aa: CASRKRGQAAETQYF

abundance: .
d_gene: TRBD2
j_gene: TRBJ2-1
v_gene: TRBV5-4
CDR3nt: TGTGCCAGCAGCTTTTCAGCGGGGCCTTTCCATGAGCAGTTCTTC
CDR3aa: CASSFSAGPFHEQFF

abundance: .
d_gene: TRBD1
j_gene: TRBJ2-3
v_gene: TRBV5-1
CDR3nt: TGCGCCAGCAGCTCGGGATCCATAGTGGGACAGAGCACAGATACGCAGTATTTT
CDR3aa: CASSSGSIVGQSTDTQYF

abundance: .
d_gene: .
j_gene: TRBJ1-1
v_gene: TRBV6-6
CDR3nt: TGTGCCAGCAGTACTTTGGACACTGAAGCTTTCTTT
CDR3aa: CASSTLDTEAFF

abundance: .
d_gene: .
j_gene: TRBJ2-5
v_gene: TRBV19
CDR3nt: TGTGCCAGTAGCACCCCGAGAGGGACCCAGTACTTC
CDR3aa: CASSTPRGTQYF

abundance: .
d_gene: TRBD2
j_gene: TRBJ2-3
v_gene: TRBV9
CDR3nt: TGTGCCAGCAGCGGCCTTACTAGCGGGAGCACAGATACGCAGTATTTT
CDR3aa: CASSGLTSGSTDTQYF

abundance: .
d_gene: TRBD2
j_gene: TRBJ2-1
v_gene: TRBV5-1
CDR3nt: TGCGCCAGCTCTCAGGGGCTAGCGGGTAGGGATGAGCAGTTCTTC
CDR3aa: CASSQGLAGRDEQFF

abundance: .
d_gene: .
j_gene: TRBJ2-3
v_gene: TRBV2
CDR3nt: TGTGCCAGCAGGGGCCAAGCAGACACTAGCACAGATACGCAGTATTTT
CDR3aa: CASRGQADTSTDTQYF

abundance: .
d_gene: .
j_gene: TRBJ2-2
v_gene: TRBV15
CDR3nt: TGTGCCACCAGCAGAGATATCAGGGGGGACACCGGGGAGCTGTTTTTT
CDR3aa: CATSRDIRGDTGELFF

abundance: .
d_gene: .
j_gene: TRBJ2-3
v_gene: TRBV6-6
CDR3nt: TGTGCCAGCAGTTACCTGACTAGCACAGATACGCAGTATTTT
CDR3aa: CASSYLTSTDTQYF

abundance: .
d_gene: .
j_gene: TRBJ2-1
v_gene: TRBV14
CDR3nt: TGTGCCAGCAGCCCTAGATCCTACAATGAGCAGTTCTTC
CDR3aa: CASSPRSYNEQFF

abundance: .
d_gene: TRBD1
j_gene: TRBJ2-7
v_gene: TRBV27
CDR3nt: TGTGCCAGCAGGAGCCCGGGACAGGGAGCCCACGAGCAGTACTTC
CDR3aa: CASRSPGQGAHEQYF

abundance: .
d_gene: TRBD2
j_gene: TRBJ2-7
v_gene: TRBV30
CDR3nt: TGTGCCTGGAGTGATAGCGGGAGAGGCTACGAGCAGTACTTC
CDR3aa: CAWSDSGRGYEQYF

abundance: .
d_gene: .
j_gene: TRBJ2-1
v_gene: TRBV10-1
CDR3nt: TGCGCCCAGGCGCACTACAATGAGCAGTTCTTC
CDR3aa: CAQAHYNEQFF

abundance: .
d_gene: TRBD2
j_gene: TRBJ2-1
v_gene: TRBV5-1
CDR3nt: TGCGCCAGCAGCCCCCCGAGCGGGAGTTCGTACAATGAGCAGTTCTTC
CDR3aa: CASSPPSGSSYNEQFF

abundance: .
d_gene: .
j_gene: TRBJ2-2
v_gene: TRBV2
CDR3nt: TGTGCCAGCAGTCCCAAACGCTACACCGGGGAGCTGTTTTTT
CDR3aa: CASSPKRYTGELFF

abundance: .
d_gene: .
j_gene: TRBJ2-5
v_gene: TRBV21-1
CDR3nt: .
CDR3aa: CASSKVASGTSGQETQYF

abundance: .
d_gene: TRBD1
j_gene: TRBJ2-3
v_gene: TRBV5-1
CDR3nt: TGCGCCAGCAGCCCCGGGACAGGGGGAGGGAATACGCAGTATTTT
CDR3aa: CASSPGTGGGNTQYF

abundance: .
d_gene: .
j_gene: TRBJ2-3
v_gene: TRBV28
CDR3nt: TGTGCCAGCACCGGGCAGGGGGGTCTGTTGACAGATACGCAGTATTTT
CDR3aa: CASTGQGGLLTDTQYF

abundance: .
d_gene: .
j_gene: TRBJ2-2
v_gene: TRBV5-1
CDR3nt: TGCGCCAGCAGCTTTGAGGGGGGAGCCCCCGGGGAGCTGTTTTTT
CDR3aa: CASSFEGGAPGELFF

abundance: .
d_gene: .
j_gene: TRBJ2-3
v_gene: TRBV27
CDR3nt: TGTGCCAGCAGTTTATCCTTCCTTGATGGGGCGCAGTATTTT
CDR3aa: CASSLSFLDGAQYF

abundance: .
d_gene: TRBD1
j_gene: TRBJ2-2
v_gene: TRBV7-9
CDR3nt: TGTGCCAGCAGCCGGACAGGGGGAGACACCGGGGAGCTGTTTTTT
CDR3aa: CASSRTGGDTGELFF

abundance: .
d_gene: .
j_gene: TRBJ2-1
v_gene: TRBV11-2
CDR3nt: TGTGCCAGCAGGGGGGGAATAGCGGTATCCTACAATGAGCAGTTCTTC
CDR3aa: CASRGGIAVSYNEQFF

abundance: .
d_gene: TRBD1
j_gene: TRBJ2-1
v_gene: TRBV5-1
CDR3nt: TGCGCCAGCAGCAAGGGACAGGGTTCCAACAATGAGCAGTTCTTC
CDR3aa: CASSKGQGSNNEQFF

abundance: .
d_gene: .
j_gene: TRBJ2-5
v_gene: TRBV4-3
CDR3nt: TGCGCCAGCAGCCAAGATGTTAGCGAAGAGACCCAGTACTTC
CDR3aa: CASSQDVSEETQYF

abundance: .
d_gene: .
j_gene: TRBJ1-1
v_gene: TRBV7-3
CDR3nt: TGTGCCAGCAGCTTATTGGGGCAGGCCGGGGACACTGAAGCTTTCTTT
CDR3aa: CASSLLGQAGDTEAFF

abundance: .
d_gene: .
j_gene: TRBJ2-2
v_gene: TRBV30
CDR3nt: TGTGCCTGGAGCCCAGCAGAGACCGGGGAGCTGTTTTTT
CDR3aa: CAWSPAETGELFF

abundance: few
d_gene: .
j_gene: TRBJ1-2
v_gene: TRBV7-9
CDR3nt: TGTGCCAGCAGCCCCCGGGGAGGCTACACCTTC
CDR3aa: CASSPRGGYTF

abundance: .
d_gene: .
j_gene: TRBJ2-5
v_gene: TRBV5-1
CDR3nt: TGCGCCAGCGGGACCGGGACCCAAGAGACCCAGTACTTC
CDR3aa: CASGTGTQETQYF

abundance: .
d_gene: .
j_gene: TRBJ2-2
v_gene: TRBV28
CDR3nt: TGTGCCAGCAGTTTGGCATACAACACCGGGGAGCTGTTTTTT
CDR3aa: CASSLAYNTGELFF

abundance: .
d_gene: TRBD2
j_gene: TRBJ2-1
v_gene: TRBV7-9
CDR3nt: TGTGCCAGCAGGCGGACTAGCGGGACCTACAATGAGCAGTTCTTC
CDR3aa: CASRRTSGTYNEQFF

abundance: .
d_gene: .
j_gene: TRBJ2-4
v_gene: TRBV2
CDR3nt: TGTGCCAGCAGTAAAACAGGGTCCGTCAAAAACATTCAGTACTTC
CDR3aa: CASSKTGSVKNIQYF

abundance: .
d_gene: .
j_gene: TRBJ2-7
v_gene: TRBV27
CDR3nt: TGTGCCAGCAGGGCAGGGGCCGACTCCTACGAGCAGTACTTC
CDR3aa: CASRAGADSYEQYF

abundance: .
d_gene: TRBD2
j_gene: TRBJ2-7
v_gene: TRBV5-1
CDR3nt: TGCGCCAGCAGCTTGGTTGGTAGCGGGAGGGCCGAGTACGAGCAGTACTTC
CDR3aa: CASSLVGSGRAEYEQYF

abundance: .
d_gene: .
j_gene: TRBJ2-5
v_gene: TRBV4-1
CDR3nt: TGCGCCAGCAGCCGTTCCCCTGAGACCCAGTACTTC
CDR3aa: CASSRSPETQYF

abundance: .
d_gene: .
j_gene: TRBJ1-1
v_gene: TRBV15
CDR3nt: TGTGCCACCAGCAGAGATCGAGCGGGGGTGTACACTGAAGCTTTCTTT
CDR3aa: CATSRDRAGVYTEAFF

abundance: .
d_gene: TRBD1
j_gene: TRBJ2-7
v_gene: TRBV5-1
CDR3nt: TGCGCCAGCAGCCAAACCCCCCAGGACAGGGGGCGGCTCGAGCAGTACTTC
CDR3aa: CASSQTPQDRGRLEQYF

abundance: .
d_gene: .
j_gene: TRBJ2-7
v_gene: TRBV19
CDR3nt: TGTGCCAGTAGTGATCCAGGAATCTACGAGCAGTACTTC
CDR3aa: CASSDPGIYEQYF

abundance: .
d_gene: .
j_gene: TRBJ1-6
v_gene: TRBV9
CDR3nt: TGTGCCAGCAGCGTAGATTCAGGGGACTATAATTCACCCCTCCACTTT
CDR3aa: CASSVDSGDYNSPLHF

abundance: .
d_gene: TRBD2
j_gene: TRBJ2-7
v_gene: TRBV7-8
CDR3nt: TGTGCCAGCAGCTTGAGAGCGGGGCCCTACGAGCAGTACTTC
CDR3aa: CASSLRAGPYEQYF

abundance: .
d_gene: TRBD2
j_gene: TRBJ2-1
v_gene: TRBV11-1
CDR3nt: TGTGCCAGCAGCACCGGACTAGCGGGAGGCAATGAGCAGTTCTTC
CDR3aa: CASSTGLAGGNEQFF

abundance: .
d_gene: .
j_gene: TRBJ1-3
v_gene: TRBV6-1
CDR3nt: TGTGCCAGCAGTGACTGGGAATCTGGAAACACCATATATTTT
CDR3aa: CASSDWESGNTIYF

abundance: .
d_gene: .
j_gene: TRBJ1-1
v_gene: TRBV7-2
CDR3nt: TGTGCCAGCAGCTTGGGACTAAAGGTGGTGGTCGGTGAAGCTTTCTTT
CDR3aa: CASSLGLKVVVGEAFF

abundance: .
d_gene: TRBD2
j_gene: TRBJ2-5
v_gene: TRBV7-2
CDR3nt: TGTGCCAGCAGCTTAGATGGGGGGGGAGAGACCCAGTACTTC
CDR3aa: CASSLDGGGETQYF

abundance: .
d_gene: .
j_gene: TRBJ1-2
v_gene: TRBV5-1
CDR3nt: TGCGCCAGCAGCCCGGAGAGCCTAGTCTATGGCTACACCTTC
CDR3aa: CASSPESLVYGYTF

abundance: .
d_gene: TRBD1
j_gene: TRBJ1-2
v_gene: TRBV4-2
CDR3nt: TGTGCCAGCAGCCAGGACAGGGGGCAGAACTATGGCTACACCTTC
CDR3aa: CASSQDRGQNYGYTF

abundance: .
d_gene: .
j_gene: TRBJ2-7
v_gene: TRBV28
CDR3nt: TGTGCCAGCAGTGGCCGAGGCTCGGGAGACGAGCAGTACTTC
CDR3aa: CASSGRGSGDEQYF

abundance: .
d_gene: .
j_gene: TRBJ2-7
v_gene: TRBV5-4
CDR3nt: TGTGCCAGCAGCGGGGGGCTCTTCTACGAGCAGTACTTC
CDR3aa: CASSGGLFYEQYF

abundance: once
d_gene: TRBD1
j_gene: TRBJ2-5
v_gene: TRBV5-1
CDR3nt: TGCGCCAGCAGCTTAACCGGGACAGGGTACGAGACCCAGTACTTC
CDR3aa: CASSLTGTGYETQYF

abundance: .
d_gene: TRBD1
j_gene: TRBJ1-5
v_gene: TRBV28
CDR3nt: TGTGCCAGCAACCAACAGGGGTCCCCCAATCAGCCCCAGCATTTT
CDR3aa: CASNQQGSPNQPQHF

abundance: .
d_gene: TRBD2
j_gene: TRBJ2-1
v_gene: TRBV29-1
CDR3nt: TGCAGCGTTGTAGCGGGGAGCTCCTACAATGAGCAGTTCTTC
CDR3aa: CSVVAGSSYNEQFF

abundance: .
d_gene: TRBD2
j_gene: TRBJ2-7
v_gene: TRBV9
CDR3nt: TGTGCCAGCAGCGTGAGGGGGACTAGCGGGAGTTCCGAGCAGTACTTC
CDR3aa: CASSVRGTSGSSEQYF

abundance: once
d_gene: TRBD1
j_gene: TRBJ1-4
v_gene: TRBV5-1
CDR3nt: TGCGCCAGCAGCTTACAGGGGCATGGTGAAAAACTGTTTTTT
CDR3aa: CASSLQGHGEKLFF

abundance: once
d_gene: TRBD2
j_gene: TRBJ2-7
v_gene: TRBV7-2
CDR3nt: TGTGCCAGCAGCCGAATACTAGCGGGAGGGTACGAGCAGTACTTC
CDR3aa: CASSRILAGGYEQYF

abundance: .
d_gene: TRBD1
j_gene: TRBJ1-2
v_gene: TRBV5-6
CDR3nt: TGTGCCAGCAGCTTGGGGACAGGTCCGTATGGCTACACCTTC
CDR3aa: CASSLGTGPYGYTF

abundance: .
d_gene: TRBD2
j_gene: TRBJ2-5
v_gene: TRBV6-6
CDR3nt: TGTGCCAGCACGCGGGGGGAGGAGACCCAGTACTTC
CDR3aa: CASTRGEETQYF

abundance: .
d_gene: .
j_gene: TRBJ2-7
v_gene: TRBV27
CDR3nt: TGTGCCAGCATGCGACTAAGCAGCGGCTCCTACGAGCAGTACTTC
CDR3aa: CASMRLSSGSYEQYF

abundance: .
d_gene: .
j_gene: TRBJ2-1
v_gene: TRBV2
CDR3nt: TGTGCCACTTCTACAGGTTTAAACAATGAGCAGTTCTTC
CDR3aa: CATSTGLNNEQFF